One and the same sample provided the 9 T cell receptor beta chains below, sequenced in a study of blood T cell repertoires in COVID-19. Data came from immunoSEQ multiplex PCR; TCRdb stores just in-frame clones and leaves some out. Seen here are hundreds of thousands of clones, 85% observed once, and the top ten hold roughly 3.7%. Sequenced sample: peripheral blood. The receptors here all came from a woman aged 18-29 years with acute or convalescent COVID-19.

The rearrangement joins TRBV9 to TRBJ1-3; weak D call: TRBD1 (6 bases). Trimming left V 7 bases short and J 4 bases short, with 12 bases between. Germline V lookup: CDR1 SGDLS, CDR2 YYNGEE. The CDR3 extends over 13 amino acids. CDR3 sequence reads: CASGGRVGNTIYF. The CDR3 DNA follows: TGTGCCAGCGGGGGCAGGGTCGGAAACACCATATATTTT.

The chain carries TRBV6-6 and TRBJ2-7; D is perhaps TRBD2 (6 bases). V was pared by 4 bases and J by 2 bases, with 12 bases between. The CDR3 totals 14 residues. The V gene's germline CDR1 is MNHNY and CDR2 SVGAGI (reference sequence). The CDR3 reads CASSFIGGTYEQYF. The CDR3 coding sequence is TGTGCCAGCAGTTTTATCGGGGGAACCTACGAGCAGTACTTC.

The V and J genes are TRBV7-7 and TRBJ2-7; tentative D call: TRBD1 (5 bases). Germline CDR1 and CDR2: SSHAT and FNYEAQ (reference sequence). The length of the CDR3 is 15 residues. The V end was cut by 5 bases, the J end by 0 bases, with 14 bases between. The CDR3 is CASSQDIGISYEQYF. CDR3 in DNA: TGTGCCAGCAGCCAGGACATTGGTATCTCCTACGAGCAGTACTTC.

The chain joins TRBV7-9 to TRBJ2-1, with a possible D match to TRBD1 (6 bases). Trimming removed 5 bases at V and 8 bases at J, with 16 bases between. This CDR3 contains 14 residues. Germline CDR1 reads SEHNR; CDR2 reads FQNEAQ (reference sequence). The CDR3 sequence: CASSQQGSWDEQFF. CDR3 DNA: TGTGCCAGCAGCCAGCAGGGGAGTTGGGATGAGCAGTTCTTC.

The chain employs TRBV5-6 and TRBJ2-7; weak D call: TRBD1 (7 bases). V was trimmed by 0 bases and J by 4 bases, leaving 14 bases between them. In germline, CDR1 is SGHDT, CDR2 YYEEEE. The CDR3 is 15 amino acids. The CDR3 loop reads CASSLGQGGGYEQYF. The CDR3 region has the DNA TGTGCCAGCAGCTTGGGACAGGGAGGCGGGTACGAGCAGTACTTC.

This chain connects TRBV6-5 to TRBJ1-4; D is perhaps TRBD1 (5 bases). Trimming cost V 6 bases and J 2 bases, with 7 bases left between them. The CDR3 has 13 residues. The germline CDR1 and CDR2 sequences are MNHEY and SVGAGI. The CDR3 loop reads CASRGPTNEKLFF. Here the CDR3 DNA reads TGTGCCAGCAGGGGGCCCACTAATGAAAAACTGTTTTTT.

The rearrangement uses TRBV27 and TRBJ2-1; 14 nucleotides align to TRBD2. The CDR3 is 16 amino acids. V dropped 4 bases and J dropped 7; count of bases not matched to a gene: 6. Germline CDR1 is MNHEY and CDR2 is SMNVEV (reference sequence). CDR3 sequence (DNA): TGTGCCAGCAGTTCCTGGACTAGCGGGGGGTTGAATGAGCAGTTCTTC. It yields the protein CASSSWTSGGLNEQFF.

The chain uses TRBV27 and TRBJ1-1, with D perhaps TRBD1 (6 bases). Trimming shortened V by 3 bases and J by 1 base, and 9 bases separated the two germline ends. The CDR3 is 14 amino acids. Germline values: CDR1 MNHEY, CDR2 SMNVEV (reference sequence). The CDR3 protein is CASSFWGPNTEAFF. Here the CDR3 DNA reads TGTGCCAGCAGTTTCTGGGGGCCGAACACTGAAGCTTTCTTT.

This chain connects TRBV5-1 to TRBJ1-4; 7 bases are shared with TRBD1. This CDR3 region has 15 residues. Germline V gene data show CDR1 as SGHRS and CDR2 as YFSETQ. V trimming: 1 base; J trimming: 6 bases; junction bases outside the gene matches: 6. The CDR3 DNA is TGCGCCAGCAGCTTGCTGGCAGGGGGAGATGAAAAACTGTTTTTT. Translation: CASSLLAGGDEKLFF.